A selection of T cell receptor beta chains follows, all from one sample in a study of cytomegalovirus exposure and HLA in healthy donors. Measured with immunoSEQ multiplex PCR; TCRdb has only the in-frame clones, and not every one. Found here are some 70,000 clones, approximately 70% of them singletons; the top ten hold 14%. Input material: PBMCs. These receptor sequences come from a male donor in good health and CMV-seropositive. Each CDR3 is given with its conserved first and last residue.

length: 15
J: TRBJ2-3
V: TRBV5-1
CDR3: CASSLGGLQADTQYF

length: 12
J: TRBJ1-2
V: TRBV2
CDR3: CASLPEGRGYTF

length: 16
J: TRBJ1-4
V: TRBV6-1
CDR3: CASSDRGGASNEKLFF

length: 15
J: TRBJ1-2
V: TRBV5-4
CDR3: CASSLPDRANYGYTF

length: 13
J: TRBJ1-3
V: TRBV9
CDR3: CASSVDIGNTIYF

length: 15
J: TRBJ2-3
V: TRBV6-1
CDR3: CASSTRQGAGGTQYF

length: 16
J: TRBJ2-2
V: TRBV5-1
CDR3: CASSREGGTNTGELFF

length: 14
J: TRBJ2-6
V: TRBV4-1
CDR3: CASSQPTGANVLTF

length: 14
J: TRBJ1-1
V: TRBV4-1
CDR3: CASSQDPEFTEAFF

length: 13
J: TRBJ1-2
V: TRBV29-1
CDR3: CSVSWPRLDGYTF

length: 13
J: TRBJ2-2
V: TRBV11-3
CDR3: CASTGTNTGELFF

length: 18
J: TRBJ1-3
V: TRBV6-1
CDR3: CASSEFFGGSASGNTIYF